This TCR beta chain was captured in a study of CD8 T cells in ankylosing spondylitis. TCR beta libraries were made by quantitative 5'-RACE with molecular barcodes. TCRdb processed the 5' RACE reads anew with MiXCR; each CDR3 protein has one entry. The data contain 300,000 to 400,000 distinct CDR3 sequences, 11% of them singletons. Study-level results: A TCR beta motif of about eight highly homologous variants appeared characteristic of ankylosing spondylitis blood. CD8+ by phenotype, disease-linked clones were relatively rare in peripheral blood. Reactive arthritis synovial fluid and blood were previously reported to contain some motif variants.

There are a few counts of this clonotype. Its antigen is not known. V was clipped by 8 bases and J by 0 bases, with 9 bases between them. The CDR3 extends over 12 amino acids. Germline V gives CDR1 SGHKS, CDR2 YYEKEE (reference sequence). The chain employs TRBV5-5 and TRBJ2-7; D remains ambiguous. The receptor was derived from a female donor with ankylosing spondylitis or in good health (not recorded which). The sample consisted of blood, either unsorted or a sorted T cell fraction (not recorded which). CDR3 protein: CASEDVSYEQYF. In DNA form, the CDR3 reads TGTGCCAGTGAGGACGTCTCCTACGAGCAGTACTTC.